The rows below give T cell receptor beta chains drawn from one sample of a study of cytomegalovirus exposure and HLA in healthy donors. The protocol was immunoSEQ multiplex PCR, while the TCRdb copy is restricted to in-frame clones and leaves out a portion. The sample includes around 150,000 clones, 68% of them seen just once. Source material: PBMCs. Receptor source: a young woman in good health and CMV-seropositive. Each CDR3 is given with its conserved first and last residue. D genes are given only for firm matches. Expanded clones get a size class; other rows say once, few or many, or leave the size out.

>TRBV5-1|few|TRBJ2-7|TRBD2
CASSDRASGGYEQYF
TGCGCCAGCAGCGACAGGGCTAGCGGGGGCTACGAGCAGTACTTC
>TRBV27|NA|TRBJ2-1|TRBD2
CASSPSIAGPGDEQFF
TGTGCCAGCAGTCCATCAATAGCGGGACCGGGAGATGAGCAGTTCTTC
>TRBV5-1|NA|TRBJ2-5|NA
CASSLWVLQETQYF
TGCGCCAGCAGCTTGTGGGTACTACAAGAGACCCAGTACTTC
>TRBV11-2|NA|TRBJ2-2|NA
CASSSHRAGTGELFF
TGTGCCAGCAGCTCCCACCGGGCGGGGACCGGGGAGCTGTTTTTT
>TRBV4-3|few|TRBJ2-7|NA
CASSQDPGIPYEQYF
TGCGCCAGCAGCCAAGATCCCGGGATCCCCTACGAGCAGTACTTC
>TRBV4-3|NA|TRBJ2-7|NA
CASSPGGPSYEQYF
TGCGCCAGCAGCCCGGGGGGCCCTTCCTACGAGCAGTACTTC
>TRBV4-1|NA|TRBJ1-3|NA
CASSQGTEGNTIYF
TGCGCCAGCAGCCAAGGTACAGAGGGAAACACCATATATTTT
>TRBV5-1|NA|TRBJ2-3|NA
CASSPGRPGHGTQYF
TGCGCCAGCAGCCCGGGGCGGCCGGGACACGGTACGCAGTATTTT
>TRBV4-1|NA|TRBJ2-1|TRBD1
CASSQDTDRSYNEQFF
TGCGCCAGCAGCCAAGATACGGACAGGTCCTACAATGAGCAGTTCTTC
>TRBV14|NA|TRBJ1-2|NA
CASSQQKIYYGYTF
TGTGCCAGCAGCCAACAGAAGATTTACTATGGCTACACCTTC
>TRBV2|NA|TRBJ1-2|NA
CASSPYGRSNYGYTF
TGTGCCAGCAGTCCCTACGGCAGGTCCAACTATGGCTACACCTTC
>TRBV6-5|once|TRBJ2-2|NA
CATRRGVGGELFF
TGTGCCACCCGGAGGGGTGTGGGCGGGGAGCTGTTTTTT
>TRBV2|NA|TRBJ2-7|NA
CASSLSGLGREQYF
TGTGCCAGCAGTTTGAGCGGTCTAGGTCGCGAGCAGTACTTC
>TRBV7-3|NA|TRBJ2-7|NA
CASSLTGGGDEQYF
TGTGCCAGCAGCTTAACAGGGGGTGGCGACGAGCAGTACTTC
>TRBV28|NA|TRBJ1-1|TRBD1
CASSDRGLTLDTEAFF
TGTGCCAGCAGTGACAGGGGCTTAACACTTGACACTGAAGCTTTCTTT
>TRBV19|NA|TRBJ1-2|TRBD1
CASSIFFPGQGGGYTF
TGTGCCAGTAGTATATTTTTCCCGGGACAGGGAGGTGGCTACACCTTC
>TRBV7-9|NA|TRBJ1-1|TRBD1
CASSHTGAQNTEAFF
TGTGCCAGCAGCCATACAGGGGCCCAAAACACTGAAGCTTTCTTT
>TRBV7-3|NA|TRBJ2-1|TRBD2
CASSLIAGGPPNEQFF
TGTGCCAGCAGTTTAATAGCGGGAGGACCCCCCAATGAGCAGTTCTTC
>TRBV5-4|NA|TRBJ1-1|TRBD1
CASSGRGLRNTEAFF
TGTGCCAGCAGCGGCAGGGGGCTAAGAAACACTGAAGCTTTCTTT
>TRBV18|NA|TRBJ2-7|TRBD1
CASSETGGYEQYF
TGTGCCAGCTCCGAGACAGGGGGCTACGAGCAGTACTTC
>TRBV19|NA|TRBJ2-1|NA
CASTSMTYNEQFF
TGTGCCAGTACGAGTATGACTTACAATGAGCAGTTCTTC
>TRBV14|NA|TRBJ2-3|NA
CASSQGVGLVTDTQYF
TGTGCCAGCAGCCAAGGGGTTGGACTGGTCACAGATACGCAGTATTTT
>TRBV4-3|NA|TRBJ1-4|TRBD1
CASSQGGTDNEKLFF
TGCGCCAGCAGCCAAGGAGGGACAGATAATGAAAAACTGTTTTTT
>TRBV7-2|NA|TRBJ1-2|NA
CASSALSQALDYGYTF
TGTGCCAGCAGCGCTCTCTCCCAGGCCCTTGACTATGGCTACACCTTC
>TRBV28|NA|TRBJ1-5|TRBD1
CASSDPQGAGQPQHF
TGTGCCAGCAGTGACCCGCAGGGGGCTGGTCAGCCCCAGCATTTT
>TRBV5-4|NA|TRBJ2-3|NA
CASSLGGVGDTQYF
TGTGCCAGCAGCTTGGGCGGTGTGGGAGATACGCAGTATTTT
>TRBV21-1|NA|TRBJ1-2|NA
CASSPGQGRNYTF
TGTGCCAGCAGCCCTGGACAGGGGAGGAACTACACCTTC
>TRBV19|NA|TRBJ2-7|TRBD2
CASSIGGGGPLEQYF
TGTGCCAGTAGTATTGGCGGGGGAGGACCCCTCGAGCAGTACTTC
>TRBV4-3|NA|TRBJ2-3|TRBD2
CASSRGTRYTDTQYF
TGCGCCAGCAGCCGAGGGACTAGATACACAGATACGCAGTATTTT
>TRBV30|NA|TRBJ1-1|TRBD1
CAWSTWTGENTEAFF
TGTGCCTGGAGTACCTGGACAGGAGAGAACACTGAAGCTTTCTTT
>TRBV6-5|once|TRBJ1-1|NA
CASSYLVPGRTEAFF
TGTGCCAGCAGTTACCTCGTTCCAGGGCGCACTGAAGCTTTCTTT
>TRBV5-1|few|TRBJ1-1|TRBD1
CASSTQTGLNTEAFF
TGCGCCAGCAGCACTCAGACAGGGTTAAACACTGAAGCTTTCTTT
>TRBV18|NA|TRBJ1-6|NA
CASSQDSYNSPLHF
TGTGCCAGCTCCCAGGACTCCTATAATTCCCCCCTCCACTTT
>TRBV7-6|NA|TRBJ1-6|TRBD1
CASSQELPRGFTGANSPLHF
TGTGCCAGCAGCCAAGAACTGCCCCGGGGGTTTACAGGGGCGAATTCACCCCTCCACTTT
>TRBV18|NA|TRBJ1-5|TRBD1
CASSGDRDGVYFDQPQHF
TGTGCCAGCTCGGGAGACAGGGATGGGGTGTATTTCGATCAGCCCCAGCATTTT
>TRBV27|few|TRBJ2-7|TRBD1
CASRYQGASEQYF
TGTGCCAGCAGGTATCAGGGGGCGTCCGAGCAGTACTTC
>TRBV30|NA|TRBJ1-1|NA
CAWSSQGYTEAFF
TGTGCCTGGTCTAGTCAGGGTTACACTGAAGCTTTCTTT
>TRBV28|few|TRBJ1-3|NA
CASSLSRTVSGNTIYF
TGTGCCAGCAGTTTATCCCGGACAGTCTCTGGAAACACCATATATTTT
>TRBV7-2|few|TRBJ1-6|NA
CASSSQGWNSPLHF
TGTGCCAGCAGCTCACAGGGTTGGAATTCACCCCTCCACTTT
>TRBV2|NA|TRBJ2-5|NA
CASSERRETQYF
TGTGCCAGCAGTGAACGGAGAGAGACCCAGTACTTC
>TRBV7-7|NA|TRBJ2-3|TRBD2
CASSPSSGGAGTQYF
TGTGCTAGCAGTCCTTCTAGCGGGGGGGCCGGTACGCAGTATTTT
>TRBV9|NA|TRBJ1-2|TRBD1
CASSGVPGQGWYGYTF
TGTGCCAGCAGCGGAGTTCCGGGACAGGGGTGGTATGGCTACACCTTC
>TRBV11-3|NA|TRBJ2-5|TRBD2
CASSPGTSGTRETQYF
TGTGCCAGCAGCCCGGGGACTAGCGGGACGAGAGAGACCCAGTACTTC
>TRBV6-5|NA|TRBJ1-1|NA
CASSSSRVTEAFF
TGTGCCAGCAGTTCAAGCAGGGTAACTGAAGCTTTCTTT
>TRBV5-4|NA|TRBJ1-1|TRBD1
CASRRQGIPEAFF
TGTGCCAGCCGGAGACAGGGGATACCTGAAGCTTTCTTT
>TRBV5-1|once|TRBJ1-1|NA
CASSLQPPGTEAFF
TGCGCCAGCAGCCTTCAACCCCCGGGGACTGAAGCTTTCTTT
>TRBV27|once|TRBJ1-1|NA
CASSSRLGIDTEAFF
TGTGCCAGCAGTTCCAGGTTAGGAATCGACACTGAAGCTTTCTTT